The 18 T cell receptor beta chains listed next were all sequenced from one sample in a study of beta chain features in type 1 diabetes. The study reverse transcribed the entire isolated RNA, so it sequenced expressed TCRB transcripts. This table comes from immunoSEQ multiplex PCR, and its TCRdb copy is limited to in-frame clones, with some not included. The sample has 300,000 to 400,000 clones, roughly 11% seen once; the top ten hold under 0.02%. Sequenced input: naive CD4+ T cells from blood. These receptors originate from a woman in her twenties or thirties in good health.

This clone has a handful of counts. The chain uses TRBV23-1 and TRBJ2-7, with 14 bases that match TRBD2. TRBV23-1 is an ORF, and what it does is uncertain. This CDR3 is built from 23 residues. J gave up 3 bases and V 0 bases, and 22 bases lay outside the gene matches. CDR3 sequence: CASSQSQGTTGLAGETGLYEQYF. The CDR3 DNA reads as TGCGCCAGCAGTCAATCACAGGGGACAACGGGACTAGCGGGAGAAACGGGACTCTACGAGCAGTACTTC.

This clone occurred a few times. The gene calls are TRBV6-1 and TRBJ1-1, with TRBD1 matching 8 bases. From germline, CDR1 is MNHNS and CDR2 SASEGT. V shed 3 bases, J shed 3 bases, and the junction held 3 bases outside the gene matches. CDR3 length: 14 residues. The CDR3 loop reads CASSDQGADTEAFF. DNA for the CDR3: TGTGCCAGCAGTGACCAGGGGGCGGACACTGAAGCTTTCTTT.

V and J are TRBV19 and TRBJ2-7; TRBD1 is a possible D gene (5 bases). The CDR3 has 14 amino acids. From germline, CDR1 is LNHDA and CDR2 SQIVND (reference sequence). Deletions cut 1 base from V and 2 bases from J, with 9 bases between. The CDR3 DNA sequence: TGTGCCAGTAGTATAGTAGGGGAAACCTACGAGCAGTACTTC. Translation: CASSIVGETYEQYF.

This sequence joins TRBV11-3 and TRBJ2-5; no reliable D call. Germline CDR1 and CDR2: SGHNT and YENEEA. The CDR3 has 12 amino acids. With 2 bases removed from V and 5 bases from J, the gap between germline ends came to 6 bases. CDR3 sequence: CASSLYGETQYF. As DNA, the CDR3 is TGTGCCAGCAGCTTATACGGGGAGACCCAGTACTTC.

The rearrangement links TRBV28 to TRBJ1-1; D possibly corresponds to TRBD1 (5 bases). CDR1 MDHEN and CDR2 SYDVKM come from the germline V gene. CDR3 length: 16 residues. V was shortened by 2 bases and J by 0 bases, with 13 bases between the two germline ends. The DNA of the CDR3 is TGTGCCAGCAGTTTACCAATCTCACAGGTGAACACTGAAGCTTTCTTT. It codes for CASSLPISQVNTEAFF.

This clone turned up a few times. CDR3 nucleotide sequence: TGTGCCAGCACCCGGACAGGGTGGCCGGACGAGCAGTACTTC. Translating it yields CASTRTGWPDEQYF. V is TRBV6-5 and J is TRBJ2-7; 8 bases match TRBD1. Germline loops: CDR1 MNHEY, CDR2 SVGAGI. V lost 7 bases, J lost 5 bases, and 10 bases stayed unmatched. This CDR3 contains 14 residues.

The table lists this clone with many counts. This chain's CDR3 is CASSLQNTEAFF. For the CDR3, the DNA is TGTGCCAGCAGCTTACAGAACACTGAAGCTTTCTTT. The V gene is TRBV7-9, the J gene TRBJ1-1; no firm D call. The ends were cut back, 2 bases at V and 1 base at J, with 2 bases in the middle. The CDR3 loop spans 12 amino acids. Germline V gene lookup returns CDR1 SEHNR and CDR2 FQNEAQ (reference sequence).

The V and J genes are TRBV5-1 and TRBJ1-5; maybe TRBD1 (5 bases). The germline CDR1 and CDR2 sequences are SGHRS and YFSETQ. The CDR3 runs 15 residues. V was cut by 1 base and J by 3 bases, with 11 bases left in between. As DNA, the CDR3 is TGCGCCAGCAGCTTGAGTGCAGGGTACAATCAGCCCCAGCATTTT. It specifies CASSLSAGYNQPQHF.

This clone was seen a handful of times. This chain connects TRBV9 to TRBJ2-2; 8 positions agree with TRBD1. The germline gives CDR1 SGDLS, CDR2 YYNGEE. The CDR3 runs to 16 residues. V shed 0 bases, J shed 3 bases, and the junction held 4 bases outside the gene matches. For the CDR3, the DNA is TGTGCCAGCAGCGTAGGGGCAGGGGGCGACACCGGGGAGCTGTTTTTT. This encodes CASSVGAGGDTGELFF.

The genes are TRBV7-3 and TRBJ2-5, with D possibly being TRBD2 (5 bases). Germline CDR1 reads SGHTA; CDR2 reads FQGTGA. The CDR3 totals 18 residues. Trimming took off 1 base at V and 5 bases at J, with 23 bases between the two ends. The CDR3 sequence: CASSLRFKEGRVQETQYF. The CDR3 nucleotides are TGTGCCAGCAGCTTAAGGTTCAAAGAGGGTAGGGTACAGGAGACCCAGTACTTC.

J is TRBJ2-3 and V is TRBV7-2; 8 bases fit TRBD1. Germline V gives CDR1 SGHTA, CDR2 FQGNSA. V dropped 9 bases and J dropped 4; count of bases not matched to a gene: 9. The CDR3 consists of 14 residues. CDR3 nucleotide sequence: TGTGCCAGTAAATTGGACAGGGCTGCAGATACGCAGTATTTT. Encoded protein: CASKLDRAADTQYF.

This sequence joins TRBV7-2 and TRBJ2-7, with 9 bases that match TRBD2. The CDR3 length is 17 residues. Germline assignment: CDR1 SGHTA and CDR2 FQGNSA. V shed 1 base, J shed 2 bases, and the junction held 9 bases outside the gene matches. The CDR3 loop is CASSLGGLAGRAYEQYF. The CDR3 DNA reads as TGTGCCAGCAGCTTAGGAGGTCTAGCGGGAAGGGCCTACGAGCAGTACTTC.

In its sample, this clone was seen a few times. The chain couples TRBV5-8 to TRBJ2-2; 7 positions match TRBD2. CDR1 and CDR2 (germline): SGHTS, YDEGEE. The V and J ends lost 4 bases and 6 bases, in that order; junction bases with no gene match: 15. The CDR3 contains 17 residues. The CDR3 is CASSRNPQEGGAGELFF. In nucleotides, the CDR3 is TGTGCCAGCAGCAGGAATCCTCAGGAGGGAGGGGCCGGGGAGCTGTTTTTT.

This clone was seen a few times. The chain carries TRBV7-2 and TRBJ2-7; the match to TRBD2 covers 8 bases. Germline CDR1 SGHTA, CDR2 FQGNSA. CDR3 length equals 17 residues. The ends lost 3 bases at V and 4 bases at J; junction bases unmatched: 14. CDR3 sequence: CASSFRTEIAGRYEQYF. The CDR3, as DNA: TGTGCCAGCAGCTTTCGAACAGAAATAGCGGGGAGGTACGAGCAGTACTTC.

The V gene is TRBV6-5, the J gene TRBJ1-2, with 7 bases fitting TRBD1. The CDR3 extends over 14 amino acids. V lost 3 bases, J lost 1 base, and 2 bases stayed unmatched. Germline CDR1 reads MNHEY; CDR2 reads SVGAGI. Here the CDR3 DNA reads TGTGCCAGCAGTTATGGACAGGTTAACTATGGCTACACCTTC. It is translated as CASSYGQVNYGYTF.

This clone has more than one count but fewer than ten. The CDR3 sequence is CASSFGQQETQYF. In nucleotides, the CDR3 is TGTGCCAGCAGCTTTGGACAGCAAGAGACCCAGTACTTC. The chain joins TRBV7-2 to TRBJ2-5; D possibly corresponds to TRBD1 (6 bases). Between the trimmed V and J ends, which lost 3 bases and 2 bases, there was a span of 7 bases. The CDR3 has 13 amino acids. Per germline, CDR1 SGHTA and CDR2 FQGNSA.

This clone was counted a few times. The chain is built from TRBV18 and TRBJ2-2; D not resolved. Germline V gene data show CDR1 as KGHSH and CDR2 as LQKENI. The CDR3 length is 14 residues. V dropped 4 bases and J dropped 3 bases, with 9 bases sitting between them. Written as DNA, the CDR3 is TGTGCCAGCTCACGAGCTAACTACACCGGGGAGCTGTTTTTT. It codes for CASSRANYTGELFF. The complete variable domain, with remaining parts taken from reference TRBV18 and TRBJ2-2, reads NAGVMQNPRHLVRRRGQEARLRCSPMKGHSHVYWYRQLPEEGLKFMVYLQKENIIDESGMPKERFSAEFPKEGPSILRIQQVVRGDSAAYFCASSRANYTGELFFGEGSRLTVL.

The gene calls are TRBV6-5 and TRBJ2-1, with 12 bases matching TRBD2. The V segment lost 6 bases and the J segment 9 bases; nucleotides outside the gene matches: 9. The CDR3 runs 15 residues. Germline V gene data show CDR1 as MNHEY and CDR2 as SVGAGI. The CDR3 here is CASSKTSGRGGEQFF. The CDR3 DNA sequence: TGTGCCAGCAGCAAGACTAGCGGGAGAGGCGGTGAGCAGTTCTTC.